Below are 21 T cell receptor beta chains sequenced from a single sample in a study of beta chain features in type 1 diabetes (dated 2018 in TCRdb). What the study reported, not specific to this receptor: A moderate but significant shortening of TCRB CDR3 length was observed in type 1 diabetes patients in all four CD4+ subsets.

Library creation used the immunoSEQ multiplex PCR assay. The entire isolated RNA was reverse transcribed using the High Capacity cDNA Reverse Transcription Kit, and thus expressed TCRB transcripts were sequenced. TCRdb took this table from immuneACCESS and kept in-frame rearrangements with V and J called. Such tables lack part of the clones; where checked against another copy, unresolved V genes explain under half of the gap, and the rest is unexplained. This sample comprises 600,000 to 700,000 clones, about an eighth of them detected only once. About 0.11% of the sample is taken by the ten largest. No antigen has been assigned to these receptors. The sample taken for sequencing was naive CD4+ T cells from blood. The cell subset or site label for this specimen denotes: true naive CD4+ T cells. These receptors all stem from a man aged 30 to 39 with type 1 diabetes.

There are a few counts of this clone. The chain links TRBV2 to TRBJ2-2; D is perhaps TRBD2 (5 bases). CDR3 length equals 14 residues. Trimming took off 11 bases at V and 3 bases at J, with 16 bases between the two ends. Germline CDR1 SNHLY, CDR2 FYNNEI. In DNA, the CDR3 is TGTGCCTCCTGGGCGGGTCCGGACACCGGGGAGCTGTTTTTT. Its protein product is CASWAGPDTGELFF.

The table lists this clone with a few counts. The V call is TRBV29-1, the J call TRBJ1-5; 8 bases match TRBD1. The germline CDR1 and CDR2 sequences are SQVTM and ANQGSEA. Trimming removed 6 bases from V and 7 bases from J; junction bases left unmatched: 8. The CDR3 is 13 amino acids. CDR3 residues: CSVQRDRRQPQHF. CDR3 coding DNA: TGCAGCGTACAACGGGACAGGAGGCAGCCCCAGCATTTT.

This chain joins TRBV5-4 and TRBJ2-3, with 9 bases matching TRBD1. V was clipped by 3 bases and J by 5 bases; unmatched bases: 7. CDR3 length: 15 residues. From germline, CDR1 is SGHNT and CDR2 YYREEE (reference sequence). CDR3: CASSSGGTGLDTQYF. CDR3 coding DNA: TGTGCCAGCAGCTCCGGGGGGACAGGGCTAGATACGCAGTATTTT.

This clone has a handful of counts. V is TRBV10-3 and J is TRBJ2-7; no clear D gene. The CDR3 spans 12 residues. Germline V lookup: CDR1 ENHRY, CDR2 SYGVKD. Deletions cut 5 bases from V and 2 bases from J, with 7 bases between. CDR3 in DNA: TGTGCCATCAGTAAGAGTCCCTACGAGCAGTACTTC. Residues: CAISKSPYEQYF.

The genes are TRBV7-9 and TRBJ2-7; 9 positions match TRBD1. Trimming removed 4 bases from V and 5 bases from J; junction bases left unmatched: 9. This CDR3 comprises 15 residues. Germline V gives CDR1 SEHNR, CDR2 FQNEAQ (reference sequence). CDR3 sequence: CASSSTWDRVNEQYF. DNA of the CDR3: TGTGCCAGCAGCTCGACTTGGGACAGGGTAAACGAGCAGTACTTC.

This clone was picked up a small number of times. The J gene is TRBJ2-3, the V gene TRBV29-1, with no clear D. Trimming stripped 0 bases from V and 6 bases from J, with 4 bases between. The V gene's germline CDR1 is SQVTM and CDR2 ANQGSEA. The CDR3 extends over 11 amino acids. This chain's CDR3 is CSVEDSDTQYF. The CDR3 DNA follows: TGCAGCGTTGAAGATAGTGATACGCAGTATTTT.

This clone was counted between two and nine times. The same CDR3 also results from other DNA sequences found in this sample. The chain couples TRBV7-2 to TRBJ1-4, with a tentative D call TRBD1 (5 bases). This CDR3 comprises 14 residues. Deletions cut 2 bases from V and 2 bases from J, with 6 bases between. CDR1 and CDR2 from the germline V gene are SGHTA and FQGNSA. The CDR3 DNA reads as TGTGCCAGCAGCTTACAGGGTACTAATGAAAAACTGTTTTTT. Translated: CASSLQGTNEKLFF.

This clone was observed a handful of times. The CDR3 is CAWSVVDVETQYF. CDR3 sequence (DNA): TGTGCCTGGAGTGTTGTAGACGTGGAGACCCAGTACTTC. The V gene is TRBV30, the J gene TRBJ2-5, with D unclear. The CDR3 runs 13 residues. The germline gives CDR1 GTSNPN, CDR2 SVGIG (reference sequence). The V end lost 0 bases, the J end lost 5 bases, and 10 bases lay between the germline ends. The complete variable domain, with remaining parts taken from reference TRBV30 and TRBJ2-5, reads SQTIHQWPATLVQPVGSPLSLECTVEGTSNPNLYWYRQAAGRGLQLLFYSVGIGQISSEVPQNLSASRPQDRQFILSSKKLLLSDSGFYLCAWSVVDVETQYFGPGTRLLVL.

The chain combines TRBV14 with TRBJ2-2; TRBD1 matches 9 bases. Looked up from germline, CDR1 is SGHDN and CDR2 is FVKESK. This CDR3 has 17 amino acids. The V segment lost 5 bases and the J segment 2 bases; nucleotides outside the gene matches: 9. CDR3 amino acids: CASSTRSGQGNTGELFF. In DNA, the CDR3 is TGTGCCAGCAGCACTCGATCGGGACAGGGAAACACCGGGGAGCTGTTTTTT.

This chain joins TRBV5-1 and TRBJ2-5, with D unresolved. Per germline, CDR1 SGHRS and CDR2 YFSETQ. V was trimmed by 5 bases and J by 5 bases, leaving 10 bases between them. The CDR3 runs to 12 residues. CDR3 loop: CASSPSPETQYF. CDR3 in DNA: TGCGCCAGCAGTCCCTCTCCGGAGACCCAGTACTTC.

The V call is TRBV9, the J call TRBJ1-2; 8 bases fit TRBD1. V trimming: 4 bases; J trimming: 6 bases; junction bases outside the gene matches: 5. The germline V gene has CDR1 SGDLS and CDR2 YYNGEE. CDR3 size: 13 residues. CDR3 nucleotide sequence: TGTGCCAGCAGCTCCGGACAGGGAAATGGCTACACCTTC. Translated: CASSSGQGNGYTF.

This clone was counted only a few times. The chain recombines TRBV4-1 with TRBJ2-5; D is uncertain. Trimming shortened V by 3 bases and J by 5 bases, and 13 bases separated the two germline ends. CDR1 is MGHRA and CDR2 is YSYEKL in the germline V gene. This CDR3 region has 14 residues. The CDR3 region is CASSQYSRQETQYF. The CDR3 nucleotides read TGCGCCAGCAGCCAGTATAGCCGGCAGGAGACCCAGTACTTC.

This clone was seen a single time. Different DNA sequences within this sample yield the same CDR3. The chain combines TRBV6-6 with TRBJ1-2; no clear D. Germline CDR1 is MNHNY and CDR2 is SVGAGI (reference sequence). The CDR3 extends over 13 amino acids. V was pared by 0 bases and J by 8 bases, with 10 bases between. The CDR3 region has the DNA TGTGCCAGCAGTTACTCTGGACGTGGGGGCTACACCTTC. Its translation: CASSYSGRGGYTF.

This clone came up a few times. The chain couples TRBV6-6 to TRBJ2-7; D is ambiguous. The CDR3 has 13 amino acids. Per germline, CDR1 MNHNY and CDR2 SVGAGI (reference sequence). Between the trimmed V and J ends, which lost 4 bases and 2 bases, there was a span of 9 bases. The CDR3 loop is CASSFEDPYEQYF. CDR3 sequence (DNA): TGTGCCAGCAGTTTTGAGGATCCCTACGAGCAGTACTTC.

The rearrangement joins TRBV6-5 to TRBJ2-5, with a tentative D call TRBD2 (5 bases). V lost 0 bases to trimming and J lost 5 bases, with 16 bases between them. Germline V gene data show CDR1 as MNHEY and CDR2 as SVGAGI. CDR3 size: 16 residues. The DNA of the CDR3 is TGTGCCAGCAGTTACTCGATGCCCCAGAGGGCGGAGACCCAGTACTTC. Translating it yields CASSYSMPQRAETQYF.

This clone appeared a single time. The chain carries TRBV19 and TRBJ2-3; D is unresolved. The CDR3 covers 14 residues. Germline CDR1 LNHDA, CDR2 SQIVND (reference sequence). V was clipped by 3 bases and J by 0 bases, with 7 bases between them. The CDR3 bases are TGTGCCAGTAGTATCAGGATGAGCACAGATACGCAGTATTTT. It is translated as CASSIRMSTDTQYF.

This clone was picked up a small number of times. The CDR3 is CASCSLEQETQYF. CDR3 in DNA: TGTGCCAGTTGTTCTTTGGAGCAAGAGACCCAGTACTTC. The chain is built from TRBV19 and TRBJ2-5, with D unclear. CDR1 and CDR2 (germline): LNHDA, SQIVND (reference sequence). V lost 8 bases to trimming and J lost 2 bases, with 12 bases between them. The CDR3 sequence is 13 residues long.

This clone was counted between two and nine times. The chain has TRBV9 and TRBJ1-2; the D gene is possibly TRBD1 (5 bases). In germline, CDR1 is SGDLS, CDR2 YYNGEE. CDR3 length equals 14 residues. Trimming took off 1 base at V and 7 bases at J, with 14 bases between the two ends. The CDR3 DNA is TGTGCCAGCAGCGTAACCCCACAGGAGGGTGGCTACACCTTC. Translation gives CASSVTPQEGGYTF.

In its sample, this clone was seen a few times. The CDR3 region is CASSDPVSEAFF. In DNA form, the CDR3 reads TGTGCCAGCAGTGATCCAGTATCTGAAGCTTTCTTT. This chain uses TRBV2 with TRBJ1-1, with unresolved D. Germline V gene data show CDR1 as SNHLY and CDR2 as FYNNEI. Trimming stripped 3 bases from V and 6 bases from J, with 8 bases between. CDR3 length equals 12 residues. Complete variable domain (other parts from reference TRBV2 and TRBJ1-1): EPEVTQTPSHQVTQMGQEVILRCVPISNHLYFYWYRQILGQKVEFLVSFYNNEISEKSEIFDDQFSVERPDGSNFTLKIRSTKLEDSAMYFCASSDPVSEAFFGQGTRLTVV.

In this sample, this clone turned up a few times. The chain employs TRBV7-2 and TRBJ2-1; D gene uncertain. The CDR3 length is 14 residues. The V gene's germline CDR1 is SGHTA and CDR2 FQGNSA. Deletions cut 5 bases from V and 4 bases from J, with 12 bases between. The CDR3 sequence is CASSLEIYYNEQFF. CDR3 DNA sequence: TGTGCCAGCAGCCTAGAGATCTATTACAATGAGCAGTTCTTC.

This clone turned up a few times. CDR3 sequence: CASSQTGTDNTGELFF. The CDR3 DNA reads TGTGCCAGCAGCCAAACCGGGACAGATAACACCGGGGAGCTGTTTTTT. The rearrangement links TRBV6-6 to TRBJ2-2; 7 nucleotides agree with TRBD1. From germline, CDR1 is MNHNY and CDR2 SVGAGI (reference sequence). The CDR3 extends over 16 amino acids. The V and J ends lost 6 bases and 2 bases, in that order; junction bases with no gene match: 9.